Here is one TCR beta chain with its context. Its antigen remains unidentified. Within one base of it there is no much larger clone, and no base qualities were kept. The germline V gene encodes CDR1 LNHDA and CDR2 SQIVND (reference sequence). The CDR3 covers 13 residues, taking in both the cysteine and the phenylalanine. Solely the CDR3 DNA is kept, with 39 bases framed from the first base. V was cut back by 1 base and J by 2 bases, leaving a gap of 6 bases between them. The sample is drawn from a study of T-cell reconstitution after alpha-beta-depleted transplantation in children listed by TCRdb under 2016. Study-wide context: T-cell immune reconstitution after TCRalphabeta/CD19-depleted allogeneic hematopoietic cell transplantation in children was quantitatively tracked in the study by means of TCR repertoire profiling.

Libraries were constructed by PCR. Sequencing instrument: Illumina HiSeq 2500. To normalize quantification of the TCRbeta repertoire, the TCR libraries were built with molecular barcoding that relied on unique molecular identifiers. TCRdb handled the public reads itself, with Q25 trimming in fastp and clone calling in MiXCR, and kept productive beta chains. Each record represents a unique CDR3 protein, reported with the most common genes and DNA among its rows. Here the sample has hundreds of thousands of distinct CDR3 sequences; around 10% occur a single time. Around 20% of the sample is in the top ten clones. The treatment or condition label here, explained by the study, means: allogeneic hematopoietic cell transplantation with graft depleted of TCRalphabeta T cells and CD19 B cells. The children who served as transplant recipients had been given grafts of TCRalphabeta/CD19-depleted allogeneic hematopoietic cells.

Findings and caveats that apply to the study as a whole: Apparently early alphabetaT-cell count recovery about two months after transplant reportedly relied on only several hundred rapidly expanded clones derived from non-depleted graft cells. In some patients, the high TCRbeta diversity seen at day 60 was put down to recipient T cells and intrathymic progenitors that had survived conditioning. Over subsequent months, a decline in hyperexpanded clone frequencies was noted, and after one year, T-cell counts and TCRbeta diversity were mostly ascribed to newly produced T cells.

This receptor was taken from a male patient under 10 years old who had a stem cell transplant for chronic granulomatous disease, so the T cells may come from the graft donor. The rearranged segments are TRBV19 and TRBJ2-7; no D gene can be assigned with confidence. The input for sequencing was peripheral blood, taken 180 days after TCRalphabeta/CD19-depleted stem cell transplant. The nucleotide sequence is given as TGTGCCAGTAGTATAGGACTGACCTACGAGCAGTACTTC. Protein translation: CASSIGLTYEQYF.